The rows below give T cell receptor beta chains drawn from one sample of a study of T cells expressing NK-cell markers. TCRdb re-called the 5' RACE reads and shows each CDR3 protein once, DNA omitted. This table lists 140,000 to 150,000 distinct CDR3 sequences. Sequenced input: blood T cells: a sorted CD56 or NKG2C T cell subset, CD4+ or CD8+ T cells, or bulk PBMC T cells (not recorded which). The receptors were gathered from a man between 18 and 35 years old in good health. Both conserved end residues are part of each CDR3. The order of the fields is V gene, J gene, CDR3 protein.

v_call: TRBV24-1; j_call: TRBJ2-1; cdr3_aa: CATRRDPNNEQFF
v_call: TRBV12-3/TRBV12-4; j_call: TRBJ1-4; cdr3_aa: CASSSVNGGFEKLFF
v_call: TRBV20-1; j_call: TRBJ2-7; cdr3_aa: CSAPRDRGVHEQYF
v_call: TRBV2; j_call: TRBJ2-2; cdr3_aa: CASIRVQDGGELFF
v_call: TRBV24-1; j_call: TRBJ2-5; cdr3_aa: CATSDHPNRGGETQYF
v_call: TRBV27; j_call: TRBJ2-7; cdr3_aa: CASRDSGSEDEQYF
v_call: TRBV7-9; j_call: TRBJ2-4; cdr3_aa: CASSPHPGQGDIQYF
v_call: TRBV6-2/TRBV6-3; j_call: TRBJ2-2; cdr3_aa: CASSYEASGRADRSTGELFF
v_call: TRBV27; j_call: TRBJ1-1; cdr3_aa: CASSLGGVNTEAFF
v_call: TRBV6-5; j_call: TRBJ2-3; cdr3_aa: CASSYRQVVDTQYF
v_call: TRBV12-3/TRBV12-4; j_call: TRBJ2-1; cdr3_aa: CASSLVLSYNEQFF
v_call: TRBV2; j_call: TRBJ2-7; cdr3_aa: CASNAGQISYEQYF
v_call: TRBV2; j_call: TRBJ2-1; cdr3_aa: CASGEGRNEQFF
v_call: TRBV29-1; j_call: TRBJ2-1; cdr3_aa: CSVEDRMDNNEQFF
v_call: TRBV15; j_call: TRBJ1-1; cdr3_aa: CATTAGTGVEAFF